One sample yielded the 2 T cell receptor beta chains listed below, sequenced in a study of Ad26.COV2.S vaccination and SARS-CoV-2 variants. Sequenced by immunoSEQ multiplex PCR; TCRdb stores in-frame clones only, minus some. The table lists roughly 350,000 clones, 88% of them singletons. Treatment meaning: around 19 received Ad26.COV2.S at low or high dose, single or two shots; roughly five received placebo; per-sample allocation not given. Samples analyzed were those drawn on day 63 after the first vaccine or placebo injection. The source was peripheral blood, collected in a trial of Ad26.COV2.S vaccine versus placebo. The receptors shown here come from a person between 18 and 65 years old who received the Ad26.COV2.S COVID-19 vaccine or a placebo.

By share of the sample, this clone is medium-sized. The chain employs TRBV20-1 and TRBJ2-2, with D maybe TRBD2 (6 bases). The V gene lost 3 bases and the J gene lost 6 bases, with 11 bases spanning the gap. The germline gives CDR1 DFQATT, CDR2 SNEGSKA (reference sequence). The CDR3 is 13 amino acids. The CDR3 here is CSASRGDAGELFF. The CDR3 DNA sequence: TGCAGTGCTAGTCGCGGGGACGCCGGGGAGCTGTTTTTT.

The chain employs TRBV18 and TRBJ1-6; D gene ambiguous. The germline V gene has CDR1 KGHSH and CDR2 LQKENI. The length of the CDR3 is 14 residues. V lost 0 bases to trimming and J lost 7 bases, with 7 bases between them. CDR3 nucleotide sequence: TGTGCCAGCTCACCACCCGGCGGGAATTCACCCCTCCACTTT. Residues: CASSPPGGNSPLHF.